Sequencing of this T cell receptor (beta chain) was carried out in a study of Ad26.COV2.S vaccination and SARS-CoV-2 variants. Method: immunoSEQ multiplex PCR; TCRdb's copy keeps in-frame clones and lacks some. The sample lists 300,000 to 350,000 clones; roughly 90% were seen once. Looked up from germline, CDR1 is SGHRS and CDR2 is YFSETQ. The CDR3 is 17 residues long. Trimming stripped 2 bases from V and 1 base from J, with 18 bases between. Noted treatment: some 20 received Ad26.COV2.S at low or high dose, single or two shots; 5 received placebo; per-sample allocation not given. Specimen acquisition occurred on day 63 following the initial vaccine or placebo injection. This clone was seen a single time.

The clonotype comes from a person aged 18-60 years who received the Ad26.COV2.S COVID-19 vaccine or a placebo. The V and J genes are TRBV5-1 and TRBJ1-1; D is unclear. The source was peripheral blood, collected in a trial of Ad26.COV2.S vaccine versus placebo. The CDR3 sequence is CASSLRQGPNSNTEAFF. The DNA of the CDR3 is TGCGCCAGCAGCTTACGACAAGGGCCGAACTCGAACACTGAAGCTTTCTTT.